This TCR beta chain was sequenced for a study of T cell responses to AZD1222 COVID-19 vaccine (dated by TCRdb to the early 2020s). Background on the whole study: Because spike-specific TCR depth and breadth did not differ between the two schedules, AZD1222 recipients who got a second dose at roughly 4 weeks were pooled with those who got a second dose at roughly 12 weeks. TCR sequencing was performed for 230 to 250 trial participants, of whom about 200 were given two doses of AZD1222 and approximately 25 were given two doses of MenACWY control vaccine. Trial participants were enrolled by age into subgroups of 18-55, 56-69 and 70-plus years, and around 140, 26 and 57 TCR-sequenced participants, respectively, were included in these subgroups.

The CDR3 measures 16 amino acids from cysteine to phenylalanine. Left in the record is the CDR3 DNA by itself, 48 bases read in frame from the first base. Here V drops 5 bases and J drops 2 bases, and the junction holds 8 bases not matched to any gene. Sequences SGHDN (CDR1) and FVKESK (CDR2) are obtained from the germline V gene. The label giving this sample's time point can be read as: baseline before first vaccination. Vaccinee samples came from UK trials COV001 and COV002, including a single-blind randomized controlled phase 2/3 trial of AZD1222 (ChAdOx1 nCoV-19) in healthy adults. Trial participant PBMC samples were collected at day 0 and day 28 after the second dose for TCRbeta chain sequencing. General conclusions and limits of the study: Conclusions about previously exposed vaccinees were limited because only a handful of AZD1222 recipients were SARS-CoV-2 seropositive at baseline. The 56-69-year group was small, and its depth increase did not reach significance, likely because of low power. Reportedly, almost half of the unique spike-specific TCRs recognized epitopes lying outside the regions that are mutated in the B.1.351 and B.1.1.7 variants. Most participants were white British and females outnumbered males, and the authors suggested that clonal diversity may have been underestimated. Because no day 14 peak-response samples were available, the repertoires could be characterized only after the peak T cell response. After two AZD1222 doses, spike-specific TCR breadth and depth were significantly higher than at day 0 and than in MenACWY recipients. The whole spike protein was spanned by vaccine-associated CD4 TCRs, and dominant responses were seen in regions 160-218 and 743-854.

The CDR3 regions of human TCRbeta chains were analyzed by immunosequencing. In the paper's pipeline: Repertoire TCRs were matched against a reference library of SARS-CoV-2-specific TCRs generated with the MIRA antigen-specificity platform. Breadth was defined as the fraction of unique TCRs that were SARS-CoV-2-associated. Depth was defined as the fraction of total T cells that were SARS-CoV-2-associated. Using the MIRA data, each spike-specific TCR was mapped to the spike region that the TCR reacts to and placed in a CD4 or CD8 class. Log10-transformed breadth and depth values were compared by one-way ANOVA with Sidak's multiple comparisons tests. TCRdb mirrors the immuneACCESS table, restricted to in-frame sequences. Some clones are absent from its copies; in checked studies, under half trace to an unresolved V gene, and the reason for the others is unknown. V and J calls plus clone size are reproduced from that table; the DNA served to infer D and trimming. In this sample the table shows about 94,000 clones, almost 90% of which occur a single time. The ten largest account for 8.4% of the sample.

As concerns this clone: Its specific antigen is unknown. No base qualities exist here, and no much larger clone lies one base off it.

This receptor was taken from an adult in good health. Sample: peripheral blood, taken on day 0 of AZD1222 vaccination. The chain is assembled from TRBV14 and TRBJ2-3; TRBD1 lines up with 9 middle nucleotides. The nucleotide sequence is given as TGTGCCAGCAGCTCCGGGACAGGGTTAAACACAGATACGCAGTATTTT. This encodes CASSSGTGLNTDTQYF.